Listed below are T cell receptor beta chains from one sample, sequenced in a study of blood T cell repertoires in COVID-19. Libraries were prepared by immunoSEQ multiplex PCR; TCRdb keeps only in-frame clonotypes and omits some of them. The sample comprises 90,000 to 120,000 clones, 90% to 95% of which are singletons, and roughly 1.2% rests with the top ten. Sample: peripheral blood. The receptors come from a woman aged 25 to 39 with acute or convalescent COVID-19. The CDR3 runs from the conserved cysteine through the conserved F or W. Fields, in order: J gene, clone size, D gene, V gene, CDR3 DNA, CDR3 protein. D genes are given only for firm matches. Expanded clones are given a class, and other clones once, few, many or no size at all.

J: TRBJ1-1; size: .; D: TRBD1; V: TRBV4-3; DNA: TGCGCCAGCAGCCAGGACCCGACAGGGTACACTGAAGCTTTCTTT; CDR3: CASSQDPTGYTEAFF
J: TRBJ1-1; size: .; D: .; V: TRBV29-1; DNA: TGCAGCGTTGCCCACAGGAGCAGAGGCACTGAAGCTTTCTTT; CDR3: CSVAHRSRGTEAFF
J: TRBJ1-3; size: few; D: .; V: TRBV28; DNA: TGTGCCAGCAGTTTACACAGCTCTGGAAACACCATATATTTT; CDR3: CASSLHSSGNTIYF
J: TRBJ1-2; size: .; D: .; V: TRBV6-1; DNA: TGTGCCAGCAGTGAAACAGCCTATGGCTACACCTTC; CDR3: CASSETAYGYTF
J: TRBJ1-1; size: .; D: .; V: TRBV6-5; DNA: TGTGCCAGCAGTTACTTCAGGGAGGGTACTGAAGCTTTCTTT; CDR3: CASSYFREGTEAFF
J: TRBJ2-1; size: .; D: TRBD1; V: TRBV7-3; DNA: TGTGCCAGCAGCCGGGACAGAGACAATGAGCAGTTCTTC; CDR3: CASSRDRDNEQFF
J: TRBJ1-2; size: once; D: .; V: TRBV4-2; DNA: TGTGCCAGCAGCCAAGATGGAACAGGGCCATATGGCTACACCTTC; CDR3: CASSQDGTGPYGYTF
J: TRBJ2-7; size: .; D: .; V: TRBV10-2; DNA: TGCGCCAGCAGTATGCAGGCCTACGAGCAGTACTTC; CDR3: CASSMQAYEQYF
J: TRBJ1-2; size: few; D: TRBD1; V: TRBV25-1; DNA: TGTGCCAGCAGTAAGGGACAGAACTATGGCTACACCTTC; CDR3: CASSKGQNYGYTF
J: TRBJ1-2; size: .; D: .; V: TRBV28; DNA: TGTGCCAGCAGGACTTCAGGGGTAAACTATGGCTACACCTTC; CDR3: CASRTSGVNYGYTF